What follows are 18 T cell receptor beta chains derived from one specimen sequenced in a study of CD8+CD57+ T cells in acquired aplastic anemia. Genomic DNA provided the template from which TCR beta VDJ and CDR3 profiles were obtained. TCRdb re-called the reads with MiXCR, one entry per CDR3 protein. The table records roughly 170,000 distinct CDR3 sequences, about 50% of them present only once. Patients chosen for sequencing had CD8+CD57+ cells that had expanded, as shown by flow cytometry. The sequencing sample was made of sorted CD4+, CD8+, or CD8+CD57+ T cells (not recorded which) from PBMCs. All receptors derive from a human donor with aplastic anemia.

The genes are TRBV10-3 and TRBJ1-2; D may be TRBD1 (5 bases). CDR1 is ENHRY, CDR2 SYGVKD, per germline. CDR3 length: 14 amino acids. V dropped 7 bases and J dropped 3 bases, with 15 bases sitting between them. The CDR3 nucleotides are TGTGCCATCACGACGGCGGGGGGGGACTATGGCTACACCTTC. Translating gives CAITTAGGDYGYTF.

The chain combines TRBV5-1 with TRBJ1-1; 7 bases are shared with TRBD1. Germline CDR1 is SGHRS and CDR2 is YFSETQ. With 0 bases clipped from V and 5 bases from J, the junction kept 4 bases outside the gene matches. This CDR3 comprises 14 residues. CDR3 region: CASSLDRGGTEAFF. The CDR3 DNA sequence: TGCGCCAGCAGCTTGGACAGGGGAGGGACTGAAGCTTTCTTT. The variable domain in full, with the rest retrieved from reference TRBV5-1 and TRBJ1-1, is KAGVTQTPRYLIKTRGQQVTLSCSPISGHRSVSWYQQTPGQGLQFLFEYFSETQRNKGNFPGRFSGRQFSNSRSEMNVSTLELGDSALYLCASSLDRGGTEAFFGQGTRLTVV.

Comment on this clonotype: A read error is possible here, since a much larger clone lies one base away. The rearrangement links TRBV12-3 or TRBV12-4 to TRBJ1-1; D not certain. The CDR3 length is 14 residues. In DNA, the CDR3 is TGTGCCAGCAGACCCCCCGCAAGGGCCTATGAAGCTCTCTTT. Translating it yields CASRPPARAYEALF.

CDR3: CAISPGTGNYGYTF. CDR3 nucleotide sequence: TGTGCCATCAGTCCCGGGACAGGGAACTATGGCTACACCTTC. V is TRBV10-3 and J is TRBJ1-2; 9 bases are a match to TRBD1. Germline CDR1 and CDR2: ENHRY and SYGVKD. The junction had 3 bases not matched to a gene; V was cut back by 5 bases and J by 2 bases. The length of the CDR3 is 14 residues.

This clonotype was seen at least ten times. This chain joins TRBV4-1 and TRBJ2-7, with D perhaps given as TRBD1 or TRBD2 (6 bases each). Trimming left V 0 bases short and J 0 bases short, with 12 bases between. Germline V gene sequence: CDR1 MGHRA, CDR2 YSYEKL. The CDR3 contains 16 residues. CDR3 DNA: TGCGCCAGCAGCCAAGATAGCTGGGGGGCCTCCTACGAGCAGTACTTC. It translates to CASSQDSWGASYEQYF.

With regard to this clonotype: One end of the junction is discordant with germline, which a read error may explain. The chain recombines TRBV12-3 or TRBV12-4 with TRBJ2-7, with TRBD2 matching over 9 bases. The CDR3 is made up of 16 amino acids. CDR3 amino acids: CASSLEVSGSVYEQHF. For the CDR3, the DNA is TGTGCCAGCAGTTTAGAGGTTAGCGGGAGTGTCTACGAGCAGCACTTC.

Of note for this clonotype: Here the CDR3 omits its conserved ending phenylalanine or tryptophan, so a read error is the likely source. V usage is TRBV29-1 and J usage is TRBJ1-4; D remains ambiguous. Trimming cost V 6 bases and J 8 bases, with 13 bases left between them. Germline lookup yields CDR1 SQVTM and CDR2 ANQGSEA. This CDR3 region has 12 residues. CDR3 nucleotides: TGCAGCGTCGACGGGCAGGAAGAAAAACTGTTTTCT. Translating gives CSVDGQEEKLFS.

Many counts were recorded for this clonotype. The rearrangement links TRBV20-1 to TRBJ1-6; perhaps TRBD1 as D (5 bases). Germline V gives CDR1 DFQATT, CDR2 SNEGSKA (reference sequence). The V and J ends lost 2 bases and 7 bases respectively, with 9 bases between them. The CDR3 extends over 13 amino acids. The CDR3 here is CSARRQGNSPLHF. CDR3 nucleotide sequence: TGCAGTGCTAGACGGCAGGGCAATTCACCCCTCCACTTT.

This clonotype was counted many times. The chain couples TRBV29-1 to TRBJ2-7, with D possibly TRBD1 on 6 matching bases. The CDR3 is 13 residues long. V was shortened by 4 bases and J by 6 bases, with 16 bases between the two germline ends. Germline V gene data show CDR1 as SQVTM and CDR2 as ANQGSEA. CDR3 coding DNA: TGCAGCGTTGGGGACACCCGGGTTGGCGAGCAGTACTTC. It encodes CSVGDTRVGEQYF.

The chain is built from TRBV5-4 and TRBJ1-2, with 7 positions matching TRBD1. CDR1 and CDR2 (germline): SGHNT, YYREEE (reference sequence). J gave up 3 bases and V 1 base, and 3 bases lay outside the gene matches. The CDR3 length is 14 residues. The DNA of the CDR3 is TGTGCCAGCAGCTTGACAGGGGTGGACTATGGCTACACCTTC. It yields the protein CASSLTGVDYGYTF.

The table lists this clonotype with many counts. The rearrangement uses TRBV29-1 and TRBJ2-5; maybe TRBD2 (5 bases). In germline, CDR1 is SQVTM, CDR2 ANQGSEA. CDR3 length: 14 amino acids. Trimming left V 8 bases short and J 1 base short, with 17 bases between. CDR3 DNA sequence: TGCAGCACCCGAATCCCGGGGATCCAAGAGACCCAGTACTTC. Translation: CSTRIPGIQETQYF. The complete variable domain, with remaining parts taken from reference TRBV29-1 and TRBJ2-5, reads SAVISQKPSRDICQRGTSLTIQCQVDSQVTMMFWYRQQPGQSLTLIATANQGSEATYESGFVIDKFPISRPNLTFSTLTVSNMSPEDSSIYLCSTRIPGIQETQYFGPGTRLLVL.

This clonotype has at least ten counts. V gene TRBV20-1 combines with J gene TRBJ2-1, with TRBD2 matching 8 bases. The length of the CDR3 is 13 residues. The germline CDR1 and CDR2 sequences are DFQATT and SNEGSKA (reference sequence). J gave up 6 bases and V 5 bases, and 6 bases lay outside the gene matches. CDR3 DNA sequence: TGCAGTGCTCCCCCGGGGACTAGCAATGAGCAGTTCTTC. Amino acids: CSAPPGTSNEQFF.

This clonotype was observed a few times. J is TRBJ2-1 and V is TRBV15, with 7 bases lining up with TRBD2. J gave up 5 bases and V 3 bases, and 7 bases lay outside the gene matches. CDR1 is LNHNV, CDR2 YYDKDF, per germline (reference sequence). The CDR3 runs to 15 residues. The CDR3 sequence: CATSSERGRNNEQFF. CDR3 nucleotides: TGTGCCACCAGCAGCGAGCGGGGTAGGAACAATGAGCAGTTCTTC. Variable domain in full (rest from reference TRBV15 and TRBJ2-1): DAMVIQNPRYQVTQFGKPVTLSCSQTLNHNVMYWYQQKSSQAPKLLFHYYDKDFNNEADTPDNFQSRRPNTSFCFLDIRSPGLGDTAMYLCATSSERGRNNEQFFGPGTRLTVL.

In this sample, this clonotype turned up many times. The V gene is TRBV19, the J gene TRBJ2-1; tentative D call: TRBD2 (5 bases). This CDR3 is built from 13 residues. Trimming pared 5 bases from V and 3 bases from J, leaving 8 bases between. Per germline, CDR1 LNHDA and CDR2 SQIVND (reference sequence). CDR3 DNA: TGTGCCAGTAGTTCCGGGATCTACAATGAGCAGTTCTTC. It codes for CASSSGIYNEQFF.

Ten or more counts support this clonotype. The CDR3 loop reads CASNPALRNQPQHF. The CDR3 DNA follows: TGTGCCAGTAATCCAGCCCTACGCAATCAGCCCCAGCATTTT. The chain has TRBV19 and TRBJ1-5; D gene unclear. V was clipped by 7 bases and J by 2 bases, with 12 bases between them. Germline V gene sequence: CDR1 LNHDA, CDR2 SQIVND (reference sequence). The CDR3 contains 14 residues.

This clonotype was detected many times. The V call is TRBV6-1, the J call TRBJ1-2, with 9 bases that match TRBD1. The CDR3 is 13 amino acids. Germline CDR1 and CDR2: MNHNS and SASEGT. Trimming removed 6 bases from V and 8 bases from J; junction bases left unmatched: 7. The CDR3: CASREQGAGGYTF. CDR3 DNA sequence: TGTGCCAGCAGGGAACAGGGGGCGGGAGGCTACACCTTC.

This clonotype was seen at least ten times. The chain is built from TRBV6-1 and TRBJ2-1; D unclear. V lost 7 bases and J 3 bases, leaving 4 bases between the germline ends. The germline V gene encodes CDR1 MNHNS and CDR2 SASEGT. The CDR3 covers 11 residues. CDR3 amino acids: CASKGYNEQFF. The CDR3 DNA reads TGTGCCAGCAAGGGCTACAATGAGCAGTTCTTC.

The rearrangement links TRBV2 to TRBJ2-5; D may be TRBD2 (6 bases). The CDR3 sequence is 14 residues long. Germline V lookup: CDR1 SNHLY, CDR2 FYNNEI. The V and J ends lost 3 bases and 5 bases respectively, with 13 bases between them. CDR3 region: CASSDLRGYETQYF. The CDR3 DNA is TGTGCCAGCAGTGATCTCCGGGGGTACGAGACCCAGTACTTC. Complete variable domain (other parts from reference TRBV2 and TRBJ2-5): EPEVTQTPSHQVTQMGQEVILRCVPISNHLYFYWYRQILGQKVEFLVSFYNNEISEKSEIFDDQFSVERPDGSNFTLKIRSTKLEDSAMYFCASSDLRGYETQYFGPGTRLLVL.